One sample yielded the 10 T cell receptor beta chains listed below, sequenced in a study of blood T cells in healthy people across ages. PCR was performed a second time for roughly 7 to 11 cycles using a sample-barcoded 5' primer and a J-beta primer mix. TCRdb re-analysed the 5' RACE reads in MiXCR, keeping a single row per CDR3 protein. The repertoire holds 790,000 or so distinct CDR3 sequences, with 35% to 60% as singletons. The sample comprised blood. Receptors were obtained from a man at least 80 years old in good health.

This clonotype was seen a few times. This chain uses TRBV3-1 with TRBJ2-7; 9 nucleotides agree with TRBD1. Germline V gene lookup returns CDR1 LGHDT and CDR2 YNNKEL (reference sequence). Germline trimming cut 2 bases from V and 2 bases from J; bases unmatched to any gene: 4. There are 15 residues in the CDR3. CDR3 DNA: TGTGCCAGCAGCCAATTCCGGACAGGGGCCTACGAGCAGTACTTC. It translates to CASSQFRTGAYEQYF.

The V and J genes are TRBV3-1 and TRBJ2-3; D gene uncertain. V was clipped by 3 bases and J by 2 bases, with 12 bases between them. Germline lookup yields CDR1 LGHDT and CDR2 YNNKEL (reference sequence). The CDR3 has 15 residues. CDR3 amino acids: CASSHKDGSTDTQYF. The CDR3 DNA sequence: TGTGCCAGCAGCCACAAGGACGGGTCCACAGATACGCAGTATTTT.

CDR3 in DNA: TGCAGCGTTCCAGACAGGACAACTAATGAAAAACTGTTTTTT. Translating it yields CSVPDRTTNEKLFF. The chain carries TRBV20-1 and TRBJ1-4, with D possibly matching TRBD1 (6 bases). The CDR3 runs 14 residues. Germline V CDR1 and CDR2: DFQATT, SNEGSKA (reference sequence).

This clonotype was detected a few times. J is TRBJ2-5 and V is TRBV5-1, with unresolved D. The J call is uncertain, as TRBJ2-7 better fits the DNA end. Germline V gene lookup returns CDR1 SGHRS and CDR2 YFSETQ. This CDR3 has 13 amino acids. The DNA for the CDR3 is TGCGCCAGCAGCTTGGACGTCTTCTACGAGCAGTACTTC. Its protein product is CASSLDVFYEQYF.

This chain connects TRBV30 to TRBJ1-1; a possible D gene is TRBD1 (5 bases). Germline loops: CDR1 GTSNPN, CDR2 SVGIG (reference sequence). Trimming shortened V by 1 base and J by 1 base, and 10 bases separated the two germline ends. The CDR3 is 14 amino acids. This chain's CDR3 is CAWSGGHPNTEAFF. The CDR3, as DNA: TGTGCCTGGAGTGGTGGACACCCGAACACTGAAGCTTTCTTT.

This clonotype was seen a handful of times. The chain has TRBV7-9 and TRBJ2-3; 11 bases align to TRBD2. With V trimmed by 2 bases and J by 4 bases, 8 bases remained unmatched. The CDR3 has 17 residues. Germline V lookup: CDR1 SEHNR, CDR2 FQNEAQ (reference sequence). CDR3 sequence: CASSLRLLAGAADTQYF. The CDR3 DNA reads TGTGCCAGCAGCTTAAGGCTACTAGCGGGGGCCGCAGATACGCAGTATTTT.

This clonotype occurred many times. J is TRBJ1-2 and V is TRBV4-2; perhaps TRBD1 as D (5 bases). Trimming stripped 2 bases from V and 4 bases from J, with 17 bases between. CDR3 length: 16 amino acids. The germline V gene encodes CDR1 LGHNA and CDR2 YNFKEQ. The DNA for the CDR3 is TGTGCCAGCAGCCAATCCATGGGGCCAGGTTTCTATGGCTACACCTTC. It encodes CASSQSMGPGFYGYTF.

This rearrangement joins TRBV29-1 to TRBJ2-1; either TRBD1 or TRBD2 may supply D (5 bases each). Germline lookup yields CDR1 SQVTM and CDR2 ANQGSEA. Trimming shortened V by 3 bases and J by 4 bases, and 7 bases separated the two germline ends. CDR3 length: 12 amino acids. This chain's CDR3 is CSVDGAYNEQFF. The CDR3 nucleotides are TGCAGCGTTGACGGGGCTTACAATGAGCAGTTCTTC.

In its sample, this clonotype was seen many times. J is TRBJ1-2 and V is TRBV5-1, with TRBD1 matching over 9 bases. J lost 4 bases, V lost 0 bases, and 4 bases had no gene match. Germline values: CDR1 SGHRS, CDR2 YFSETQ. The CDR3 spans 15 residues. In nucleotides, the CDR3 is TGCGCCAGCAGCTTGGACACAGGGGGCGTCTATGGCTACACCTTC. Translating gives CASSLDTGGVYGYTF.

The rearrangement joins TRBV18 to TRBJ2-7, with 10 bases lining up with TRBD2. Germline loops: CDR1 KGHSH, CDR2 LQKENI. This CDR3 is 14 amino acids long. V shed 5 bases and J 2 bases; nucleotides not matched to a gene: 3. The CDR3 sequence is CASSTSGATYEQYF. The CDR3, as DNA: TGTGCCAGCTCAACTAGCGGGGCCACCTACGAGCAGTACTTC.